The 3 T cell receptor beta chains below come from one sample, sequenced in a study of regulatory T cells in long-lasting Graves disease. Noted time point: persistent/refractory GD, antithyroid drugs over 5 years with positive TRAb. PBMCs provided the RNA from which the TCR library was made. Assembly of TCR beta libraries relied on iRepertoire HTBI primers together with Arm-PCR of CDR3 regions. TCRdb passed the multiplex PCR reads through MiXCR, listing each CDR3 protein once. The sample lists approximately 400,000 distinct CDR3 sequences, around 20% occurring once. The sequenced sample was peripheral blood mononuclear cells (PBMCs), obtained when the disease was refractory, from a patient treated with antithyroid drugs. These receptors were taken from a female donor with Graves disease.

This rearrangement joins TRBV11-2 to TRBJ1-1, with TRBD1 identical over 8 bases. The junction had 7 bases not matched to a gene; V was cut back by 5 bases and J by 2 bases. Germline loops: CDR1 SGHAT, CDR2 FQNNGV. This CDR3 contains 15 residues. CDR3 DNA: TGTGCCAGCAGCACCCGACAGGGGTACAACACTGAAGCTTTCTTT. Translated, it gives CASSTRQGYNTEAFF.

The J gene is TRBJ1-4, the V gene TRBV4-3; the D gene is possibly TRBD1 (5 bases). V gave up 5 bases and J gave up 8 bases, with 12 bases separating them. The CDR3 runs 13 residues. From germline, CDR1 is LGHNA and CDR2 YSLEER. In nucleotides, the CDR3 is TGCGCCAGCAGCTCCCGACAGTCGGAAAAACTGTTTTTT. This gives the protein CASSSRQSEKLFF.

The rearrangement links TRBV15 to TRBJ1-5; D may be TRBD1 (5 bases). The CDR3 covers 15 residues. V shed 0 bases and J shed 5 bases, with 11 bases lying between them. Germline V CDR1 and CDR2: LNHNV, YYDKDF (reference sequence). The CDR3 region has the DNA TGTGCCACCAGCAGAGATGGCGGGGGGGATCAGCCCCAGCATTTT. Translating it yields CATSRDGGGDQPQHF.